This T cell receptor (beta chain) originates from a study of PD-1 blockade in classical Hodgkin lymphoma (dated by TCRdb to between 2020 and 2021). Describing the broader study: Nivolumab dosing was 3 mg/kg intravenously every 2 weeks, continuing until either disease progression or unacceptable toxicity. The study used TCR beta sequencing and CyTOF to define a peripheral blood immune signature of response to PD-1 blockade in classical Hodgkin lymphoma. What the authors observed across the whole study: The study was restricted to a single clinical trial cohort, and the causes of repertoire differences, possibly disease activity or prior therapy, were left undefined. Patients starting nivolumab less than 1 year after ASCT had lower diversity and were excluded from later analyses to avoid confounding by immune reconstitution. Trial patients with a complete response had baseline diversity similar to that of newly diagnosed patients, while partial responders and progressors had significantly lower diversity. A significant rise by C4D1 was seen in CD4+ but not CD8+ TCR diversity (p=0.0027 vs p=0.16), with the rise being most apparent in complete responders (p=0.02). Newly diagnosed patients were reported to have lower baseline TCR diversity than healthy donors, and relapsed/refractory patients were reported to have lower baseline TCR diversity still.

The sample's time point label, decoded: cycle 4 day 1 (C4D1), after more than five weeks of nivolumab. Relapse after autologous stem cell transplantation had occurred in all trial patients, and cohorts A, B and C were distinguished by prior brentuximab vedotin exposure. A total of around 59 patients with relapsed/refractory classical Hodgkin lymphoma made up the trial cohort, and each patient's best overall response was complete response, partial response or progressive disease. Single-agent nivolumab was administered to trial patients in the multi-cohort phase II CheckMate 205 trial. An independent review committee assessed best overall response by applying the 2007 International Working Group response criteria. PBMCs from the trial were collected at three points: immediately before nivolumab initiation (C1D1), and during therapy at cycle 2 day 1 and cycle 4 day 1. Peripheral blood was collected in 8 mL Vacutainer Cell Preparation Tubes, from which PBMCs were isolated by centrifugation and then cryopreserved.

A note on this clone: The antigen it recognizes is unknown. Per-base qualities were not stored, and no clone one base away is much larger.

The Qiagen DNeasy kit was used to extract genomic DNA from unsorted PBMCs and from the negatively selected CD4+ and CD8+ fractions. TCR beta CDR3 regions were amplified by immunoSEQ multiplex PCR using primers annealing to V and J segments. Amplification bias was minimized using a synthetic immune receptor repertoire, and residual bias was removed computationally after sequencing. For the original study's pipeline: Repertoire diversity was quantified as the Shannon entropy index using custom Python scripts. Unsorted, CD4+ and CD8+ repertoires were analyzed separately, except in combined analyses where CD4+ and CD8+ sequences were merged in silico. Clonal expansion was defined as at least a 2-fold frequency increase after treatment relative to C1D1, with a pseudocount of 0.5 for undetected baseline clones. Clones with 0 or 1 copy at C1D1 were defined as singleton clones, while clones with 2 or more copies were defined as non-singleton clones. Clones expanded in unsorted samples were assigned a CD4+, CD8+ or unknown annotation through matching of protein sequences in sorted samples from the same patient. Diversity changes from C1D1 to C4D1 were tested in paired samples using Wilcoxon tests. Held by TCRdb, this immuneACCESS table contains in-frame sequences only and omits some clones. Under half of the omission traces to an unresolved V gene where checked; the cause of the rest is unknown. The DNA gave D and trimming, while V, J and clone size come from that table. This sample gives 25,000 to 40,000 clones in total; approximately 65% of them show up just once. The top ten clonotypes cover approximately 4% of the sample.

CDR1 and CDR2 were assigned from the germline V gene as MDHEN and SYDVKM. Between the V and J ends, shortened by 6 bases and 7 bases respectively, the junction contains 15 bases. Taken from cysteine to phenylalanine, the CDR3 has 13 residues. Of all the DNA, just the CDR3 is kept, 39 bases in frame from base 1. The receptor comes from a human donor with classical Hodgkin lymphoma. The sample here was peripheral blood mononuclear cells (PBMCs), taken before the fourth cycle of nivolumab. The chain is encoded by TRBV28 joined to TRBJ1-1, with no confident D gene call. The nucleotide sequence reads as follows: TGTGCCAGCAGCCTCTTGGCTGCCTATGAAGCTTTCTTT. Translation gives CASSLLAAYEAFF.